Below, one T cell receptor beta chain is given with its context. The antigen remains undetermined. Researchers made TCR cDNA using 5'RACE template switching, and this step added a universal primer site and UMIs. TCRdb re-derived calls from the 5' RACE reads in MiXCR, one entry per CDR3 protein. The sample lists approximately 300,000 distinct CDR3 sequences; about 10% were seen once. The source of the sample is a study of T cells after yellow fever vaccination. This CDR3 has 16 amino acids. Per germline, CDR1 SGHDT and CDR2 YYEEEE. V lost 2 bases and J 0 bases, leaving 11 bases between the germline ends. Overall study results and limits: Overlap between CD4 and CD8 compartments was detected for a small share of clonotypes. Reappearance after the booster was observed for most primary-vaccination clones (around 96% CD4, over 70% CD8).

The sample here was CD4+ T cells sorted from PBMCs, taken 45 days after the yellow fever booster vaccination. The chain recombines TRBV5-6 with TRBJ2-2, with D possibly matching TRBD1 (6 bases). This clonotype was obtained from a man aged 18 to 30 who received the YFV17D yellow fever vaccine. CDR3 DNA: TGTGCCAGCAGCTTTCCACAGGGCACGAACACCGGGGAGCTGTTTTTT. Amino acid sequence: CASSFPQGTNTGELFF.